This T cell receptor (beta chain) was documented in a study of beta chain features in type 1 diabetes. Every isolated RNA sample was fully reverse transcribed, so sequencing captured expressed TCRB transcripts. The table came from immunoSEQ multiplex PCR; TCRdb's copy has only in-frame clones and leaves some out. The data hold around 240,000 clones, with more than 9% observed a single time. This CDR3 spans 18 amino acids. Germline CDR1 is SGHRS and CDR2 is YFSETQ. J gave up 5 bases and V 2 bases, and 13 bases lay outside the gene matches. Sample: naive CD4+ T cells from blood. The chain links TRBV5-1 to TRBJ1-4; TRBD1 matches at 9 bases. This clonotype was obtained from a woman under 30 in good health. CDR3 in DNA: TGCGCCAGCAGCTTATTAGTGGGACCCGACAGGGGGAATGAAAAACTGTTTTTT. It encodes CASSLLVGPDRGNEKLFF.